A few counts support the clone carrying this TCR beta chain. What it binds is unknown. Healthy Caucasians were all of the donors. This entry comes from a study of identical twins. The study's findings and limits: In beta out-of-frame sequences, the excess sharing between twins was weaker.

TCRdb used MiXCR to reprocess the 5' RACE reads, holding one entry per CDR3 protein. The data contain some 1,600,000 distinct CDR3 sequences, under 35% of them seen just once; the ten biggest clones take up about 0.25%. The CDR3 is 13 residues long. V lost 3 bases, J lost 12 bases, and 19 bases lay in between. In germline, CDR1 is SGHRS, CDR2 YFSETQ. Specimen: cord blood. The TCR originated in a newborn girl in good health. The chain has TRBV5-1 and TRBJ2-7; D unclear. For the CDR3, the DNA is TGCGCCAGCAGCTCAAGAGCACAAGAGACCCGGTACTTC. Protein product: CASSSRAQETRYF.